This T cell receptor beta chain was retrieved from a study of T cell responses to AZD1222 COVID-19 vaccine. Per the germline V gene, CDR1 is MGHDK and CDR2 is SYGVNS. The CDR3 extends over 15 amino acids. V gave up 3 bases and J gave up 3 bases; unmatched junction bases: 8. Generated by immunoSEQ multiplex PCR, the TCRdb table keeps only in-frame clones and is missing some. The table lists around 150,000 clones, roughly 89% of them singletons. This TCR came from an adult in good health. The specimen comprised peripheral blood, sampled on day 0 of AZD1222 vaccination. The V gene is TRBV25-1, the J gene TRBJ2-7; 7 positions agree with TRBD1. CDR3 bases: TGTGCCAGCAGTGATCCGGGCAGGGGGATCTACGAGCAGTACTTC. Translating it yields CASSDPGRGIYEQYF.